These 27 T cell receptor beta chains came from one sample sequenced in a study of blood T cell repertoires in COVID-19. Some clones are missing from TCRdb's copy, which holds only in-frame ones; the method was immunoSEQ multiplex PCR. The sample has roughly 240,000 clones, 85% to 90% seen once. Sequences were obtained from PBMCs or T cells enriched from blood (not recorded which). These receptors came from a man in his fifties or sixties who had been exposed to COVID-19.

V usage is TRBV6-1 and J usage is TRBJ1-2; 10 bases line up with TRBD1. CDR3 length: 14 amino acids. The V and J ends lost 0 bases and 8 bases, in that order; junction bases with no gene match: 3. Germline assignment: CDR1 MNHNS and CDR2 SASEGT. The CDR3 DNA sequence: TGTGCCAGCAGTGAAGCGGGACAGGGGAAAGGCTACACCTTC. Amino acids: CASSEAGQGKGYTF.

This rearrangement joins TRBV6-5 to TRBJ1-2; TRBD1 matches at 7 bases. Germline CDR1 and CDR2: MNHEY and SVGAGI. The CDR3 consists of 14 residues. The V gene end was trimmed by 6 bases and the J gene end by 2 bases; junction bases not matched to a gene: 6. The CDR3 coding sequence is TGTGCCAGCAGACCTTGGACAGGAAACTATGGCTACACCTTC. The encoded protein is CASRPWTGNYGYTF.

The chain employs TRBV6-5 and TRBJ1-2; TRBD1 might be the D (6 bases). CDR1 MNHEY and CDR2 SVGAGI come from the germline V gene. Trimming removed 7 bases from V and 7 bases from J, with 16 bases in between. The CDR3 loop spans 13 amino acids. The CDR3 here is CASTPGQFGGYTF. The CDR3 DNA sequence: TGTGCCAGCACTCCCGGACAGTTCGGTGGCTACACCTTC.

The rearrangement links TRBV7-8 to TRBJ2-1; D is undetermined. Germline CDR1 is SGHVS and CDR2 is FQNEAQ. Between the trimmed V and J ends, which lost 5 bases and 7 bases, there was a span of 15 bases. The CDR3 has 14 residues. CDR3 sequence reads: CASSPYALVNEQFF. The CDR3 bases are TGTGCCAGCAGCCCGTACGCGTTAGTGAATGAGCAGTTCTTC.

V and J are TRBV19 and TRBJ2-1, with TRBD1 as a possible D gene (5 bases). This CDR3 has 14 amino acids. Germline V gene sequence: CDR1 LNHDA, CDR2 SQIVND (reference sequence). The V end was cut by 3 bases, the J end by 9 bases, with 15 bases between. The CDR3 reads CASSMTWAGPEQFF. CDR3 sequence (DNA): TGTGCCAGTAGTATGACCTGGGCAGGGCCTGAGCAGTTCTTC.

This rearrangement joins TRBV27 to TRBJ1-5, with TRBD1 identical over 9 bases. Germline CDR1 reads MNHEY; CDR2 reads SMNVEV (reference sequence). With V trimmed by 5 bases and J by 4 bases, 9 bases remained unmatched. The CDR3 has 16 amino acids. The CDR3 reads CASSPVGQGLNQPQHF. The CDR3 bases are TGTGCCAGCAGTCCAGTGGGACAGGGATTAAATCAGCCCCAGCATTTT.

Details on this clone: Other DNA sequences in the same sample also yield this CDR3. V is TRBV12-3 or TRBV12-4 and J is TRBJ2-7; D not certain. This CDR3 is 11 amino acids long. V was clipped by 3 bases and J by 3 bases, with 3 bases between them. The CDR3 is CASSFLYEQYF. In DNA form, the CDR3 reads TGTGCCAGCAGTTTCCTCTACGAGCAGTACTTC.

This sequence joins TRBV7-2 and TRBJ1-1; a possible D gene is TRBD1 (5 bases). The CDR3 runs 13 residues. From germline, CDR1 is SGHTA and CDR2 FQGNSA. Trimming took off 3 bases at V and 2 bases at J, with 7 bases between the two ends. The CDR3 coding sequence is TGTGCCAGCAGCTTGACAGTAAACACTGAAGCTTTCTTT. This gives the protein CASSLTVNTEAFF.

CDR3 in amino acids: CASSDAGGPIRYF. DNA of the CDR3: TGTGCCAGTAGTGATGCAGGGGGGCCCATAAGGTACTTC. The rearrangement joins TRBV19 to TRBJ2-5, with a weak D call TRBD1 (7 bases). CDR1 is LNHDA, CDR2 SQIVND, per germline (reference sequence). The germline V and J ends were trimmed by 5 bases and 13 bases, with 20 bases remaining between them. This CDR3 spans 13 amino acids.

The genes are TRBV28 and TRBJ1-1, with D tentatively TRBD1 (6 bases). V was trimmed by 6 bases and J by 5 bases, leaving 10 bases between them. CDR3 size: 12 residues. The germline CDR1 and CDR2 sequences are MDHEN and SYDVKM. The CDR3 loop reads CASRQTGTEAFF. The DNA of the CDR3 is TGTGCCAGCAGGCAGACAGGTACTGAAGCTTTCTTT.

The rearrangement links TRBV23-1 to TRBJ1-5, with 7 positions matching TRBD1. TRBV23-1 is annotated as an ORF whose role is uncertain. J was trimmed by 0 bases and V by 3 bases; bases with no gene match: 11. The CDR3 length is 18 residues. The CDR3 DNA reads TGCGCCAGCAGTCAGCCGGGACAGAAAACGTATAGCAATCAGCCCCAGCATTTT. This gives the protein CASSQPGQKTYSNQPQHF.

The chain uses TRBV5-4 and TRBJ2-1; 7 bases match TRBD2. The CDR3 sequence is 12 residues long. V shed 0 bases, J shed 15 bases, and the junction held 6 bases outside the gene matches. Per germline, CDR1 SGHNT and CDR2 YYREEE (reference sequence). The CDR3 is CASSLASGNAFF. DNA of the CDR3: TGTGCCAGCAGCTTGGCCAGCGGGAATGCGTTCTTC.

The rearrangement uses TRBV6-4 and TRBJ2-1, with 13 positions matching TRBD2. Germline CDR1 and CDR2: MRHNA and SNTAGT. V shed 5 bases, J shed 0 bases, and the junction held 10 bases outside the gene matches. This CDR3 has 19 amino acids. The CDR3 region is CASSPTSGRPLGSYNEQFF. DNA for the CDR3: TGTGCCAGCAGTCCGACTAGCGGGAGGCCCCTTGGCTCCTACAATGAGCAGTTCTTC.

The gene calls are TRBV5-4 and TRBJ2-1, with 10 bases aligning to TRBD2. V shed 4 bases and J 7 bases; nucleotides not matched to a gene: 11. This CDR3 comprises 16 residues. Germline loops: CDR1 SGHNT, CDR2 YYREEE (reference sequence). The CDR3 bases are TGTGCCAGCAGCAGGGGGGGTCTAGCGGGAGTGAATGAGCAGTTCTTC. Protein: CASSRGGLAGVNEQFF. Full variable domain (outside the CDR3, taken from reference TRBV5-4 and TRBJ2-1): ETGVTQSPTHLIKTRGQQVTLRCSSQSGHNTVSWYQQALGQGPQFIFQYYREEENGRGNFPPRFSGLQFPNYSSELNVNALELDDSALYLCASSRGGLAGVNEQFFGPGTRLTVL.

The chain is built from TRBV27 and TRBJ2-2; D is possibly TRBD2 (6 bases). V was trimmed by 4 bases and J by 5 bases, leaving 11 bases between them. The CDR3 sequence is 14 residues long. CDR1 and CDR2 (germline): MNHEY, SMNVEV (reference sequence). This chain's CDR3 is CASSSQGRTGELFF. The CDR3 DNA sequence: TGTGCCAGCAGTTCCCAAGGGAGGACCGGGGAGCTGTTTTTT.

The V gene is TRBV5-1, the J gene TRBJ1-4; 12 bases align to TRBD1. J lost 8 bases, V lost 4 bases, and 3 bases had no gene match. Germline V gives CDR1 SGHRS, CDR2 YFSETQ. The CDR3 runs 14 residues. CDR3 loop: CASSGGTGGEKLFF. CDR3 sequence (DNA): TGCGCCAGCAGCGGCGGGACAGGGGGCGAAAAACTGTTTTTT.

The CDR3 region is CASRRQGETGANVLTF. Written as DNA, the CDR3 is TGTGCCAGCAGACGACAGGGGGAGACTGGGGCCAACGTCCTGACTTTC. V gene TRBV27 combines with J gene TRBJ2-6, with 9 bases that match TRBD1. The CDR3 length is 16 residues. Trimming cost V 6 bases and J 2 bases; bases outside gene matches: 5. Germline assignment: CDR1 MNHEY and CDR2 SMNVEV (reference sequence).

The V gene is TRBV5-1, the J gene TRBJ2-5; weak D call: TRBD2 (6 bases). Germline CDR1 is SGHRS and CDR2 is YFSETQ. The CDR3 is 15 residues long. Trimming took off 4 bases at V and 2 bases at J, with 15 bases between the two ends. The CDR3 coding sequence is TGCGCCAGCAGCCTTCGTGCGGGGAATCAAGAGACCCAGTACTTC. Residues: CASSLRAGNQETQYF.

The chain combines TRBV2 with TRBJ2-7, with D perhaps matching TRBD2 (6 bases). The germline V gene has CDR1 SNHLY and CDR2 FYNNEI. The germline V and J ends were trimmed by 4 bases and 4 bases, with 14 bases remaining between them. The CDR3 contains 14 residues. The CDR3 bases are TGTGCCAGCAGTGCGGGAGTCGGAGGGTACGAGCAGTACGTC. Protein product: CASSAGVGGYEQYV.

The sample holds one count of this clone. The chain is built from TRBV5-1 and TRBJ2-5; no reliable D call. Trimming pared 1 base from V and 0 bases from J, leaving 4 bases between. Germline CDR1 SGHRS, CDR2 YFSETQ. There are 13 residues in the CDR3. The CDR3 sequence is CASSLSNQETQYF. In DNA, the CDR3 is TGCGCCAGCAGCTTGTCTAACCAAGAGACCCAGTACTTC.

The chain links TRBV5-1 to TRBJ1-4; D possibly corresponds to TRBD1 (5 bases). The CDR3 runs to 13 residues. Trimming took off 0 bases at V and 9 bases at J, with 9 bases between the two ends. Germline V gene sequence: CDR1 SGHRS, CDR2 YFSETQ. The CDR3 sequence: CASSLDRGQKLFF. The CDR3, as DNA: TGCGCCAGCAGCTTGGATAGGGGTCAAAAACTGTTTTTT.

The table lists this clone with a count of one. This chain joins TRBV28 and TRBJ2-5; TRBD2 is a possible D gene (6 bases). Germline loops: CDR1 MDHEN, CDR2 SYDVKM. V lost 7 bases and J 0 bases, leaving 9 bases between the germline ends. CDR3 length: 13 residues. CDR3 sequence reads: CASNRGNQETQYF. The CDR3 DNA reads TGTGCCAGCAATCGGGGGAACCAAGAGACCCAGTACTTC.

J is TRBJ2-1 and V is TRBV28; 8 bases are shared with TRBD1. The V gene's germline CDR1 is MDHEN and CDR2 SYDVKM. This CDR3 is 15 amino acids long. The ends lost 3 bases at V and 7 bases at J; junction bases unmatched: 8. CDR3 nucleotides: TGTGCCAGCAGTTTTCTCAGGGGGCTTTATAATGAGCAGTTCTTC. As protein: CASSFLRGLYNEQFF.

The CDR3 loop is CASSLTGGRSPPYGYTF. The DNA for the CDR3 is TGTGCCAGCAGCTTAACGGGTGGGCGTTCGCCTCCCTATGGCTACACCTTC. This chain uses TRBV7-3 with TRBJ1-2; D gene ambiguous. The germline V gene has CDR1 SGHTA and CDR2 FQGTGA. Between the trimmed V and J ends, which lost 0 bases and 4 bases, there was a span of 18 bases. The CDR3 has 17 residues. Variable domain in full (rest from reference TRBV7-3 and TRBJ1-2): GAGVSQTPSNKVTEKGKYVELRCDPISGHTALYWYRQSLGQGPEFLIYFQGTGAADDSGLPNDRFFAVRPEGSVSTLKIQRTERGDSAVYLCASSLTGGRSPPYGYTFGSGTRLTVV.

The chain employs TRBV7-9 and TRBJ1-2, with no clear D. The germline gives CDR1 SEHNR, CDR2 FQNEAQ (reference sequence). The CDR3 length is 13 residues. V dropped 5 bases and J dropped 8 bases, with 15 bases sitting between them. The chain's CDR3 is CASSPSGIGGYTF. The CDR3 DNA follows: TGTGCCAGCAGCCCTTCGGGGATAGGGGGCTACACCTTC.

The rearrangement links TRBV28 to TRBJ2-5; TRBD1 matches 7 bases. V dropped 7 bases and J dropped 3; count of bases not matched to a gene: 5. In germline, CDR1 is MDHEN, CDR2 SYDVKM. CDR3 length equals 13 residues. The DNA for the CDR3 is TGTGCCAGCACTACACAGGGGAAAGAGACCCAGTACTTC. Translating gives CASTTQGKETQYF.

This clone showed up just once. At one end, the junction sequence differs from germline, possibly due to a read error. J is TRBJ2-5 and V is TRBV5-1; 10 positions agree with TRBD1. CDR1 and CDR2 (germline): SGHRS, YFSETQ. This CDR3 is 16 amino acids long. CDR3 DNA: TGCGCCAGCAGTTTGGACAGGGGGAGACTAATTGAGACCCAGTACTTC. Its translation: CASSLDRGRLIETQYF. Together with reference TRBV5-1 and TRBJ2-5, the CDR3 gives the full variable domain: KAGVTQTPRYLIKTRGQQVTLSCSPISGHRSVSWYQQTPGQGLQFLFEYFSETQRNKGNFPGRFSGRQFSNSRSEMNVSTLELGDSALYLCASSLDRGRLIETQYFGPGTRLLVL.